This T cell receptor (beta chain) came from a study of cytomegalovirus exposure and HLA in healthy donors. Overall study context: Assignment to the Caucasian-associated ancestry cluster applied to more than 75% of the roughly 420 genotyped donors.

Germline lookup yields CDR1 SGHAT and CDR2 FQNNGV. V gave up 9 bases and J gave up 0 bases, with 9 bases separating them. This CDR3 has 12 amino acids. Primers: 60 Vbeta forward and 13 Jbeta reverse. Produced via immunoSEQ multiplex PCR; TCRdb's table is partial and in-frame only. The sample contains 150,000 to 200,000 clones, over 60% of which appear only once. The source of this sequence is a man between 35 and 55 years old in good health and CMV-seropositive. The sequencing input was PBMCs. This sequence joins TRBV11-2 and TRBJ2-7; D remains unclear. CDR3 coding DNA: TGTGCCAGTTCGCGCGGCTCCTACGAGCAGTACTTC. Translating it yields CASSRGSYEQYF.